This T cell receptor (beta chain) was sequenced for a study of blood T cell repertoires in COVID-19. V lost 5 bases, J lost 7 bases, and 11 bases stayed unmatched. Per the germline V gene, CDR1 is SEHNR and CDR2 is FQNEAQ (reference sequence). CDR3 size: 15 residues. Method: immunoSEQ multiplex PCR; TCRdb's copy keeps in-frame clones and lacks some. The table lists about 95,000 clones, 70% to 90% of them singletons. Sequencing was done on a sample of peripheral blood. J is TRBJ1-2 and V is TRBV7-9, with 9 positions matching TRBD1. The sequence was collected from a man aged 50 to 60 with COVID-19, enrolled during active disease. CDR3 loop: CASSPPGQGGFGYTF. The CDR3 nucleotides read TGTGCCAGCAGCCCCCCGGGACAGGGTGGTTTTGGCTACACCTTC.